This is a list of T cell receptor beta chains from one sample in a study of cytomegalovirus exposure and HLA in healthy donors. Assay used: immunoSEQ multiplex PCR; TCRdb lists only in-frame clones, some missing. The sample has 100,000 to 150,000 clones; roughly 80% are singletons. The sequenced sample was PBMCs. The receptors were gathered from a woman between 35 and 50 years old in good health and CMV-seropositive. Both conserved end residues are part of each CDR3. The D gene is left open where the match is weak. The size field is filled for only some rows; it gives once, few, many or a size class.

>TRBV7-9|16|TRBJ2-5|.|TRBD2
CASSQTSGSYQETQYF
TGTGCCAGCAGCCAGACTAGCGGGAGTTACCAAGAGACCCAGTACTTC
>TRBV4-3|14|TRBJ1-2|.|.
CASSQEAGPHGYTF
TGCGCCAGCAGCCAAGAAGCGGGACCGCATGGCTACACCTTC
>TRBV7-3|14|TRBJ2-7|.|TRBD2
CASSLRDYCYEQYF
TGTGCCAGCAGCTTAAGGGACTACTGCTACGAGCAGTACTTC
>TRBV7-9|16|TRBJ2-1|.|TRBD2
CASRPPGLAGHNEQFF
TGTGCCAGCAGGCCGCCGGGACTAGCGGGCCACAATGAGCAGTTCTTC
>TRBV6-4|15|TRBJ1-1|.|TRBD1
CASSELSTGQGVTFF
TGTGCCAGCAGCGAACTTTCCACGGGACAGGGAGTGACTTTCTTT
>TRBV25-1|13|TRBJ2-2|.|.
CATSTRNTGELFF
TGTGCCACTTCGACTAGAAACACCGGGGAGCTGTTTTTT
>TRBV10-2|17|TRBJ1-4|.|.
CASSDSETDATNEKLFF
TGCGCCAGCAGTGATTCCGAGACAGATGCAACTAATGAAAAACTGTTTTTT
>TRBV27|13|TRBJ2-1|.|.
CASSLSSYNEQFF
TGTGCCAGCAGTCTTTCTAGCTACAATGAGCAGTTCTTC
>TRBV5-8|12|TRBJ2-1|.|.
CASSGASNEQFF
TGTGCCAGCAGCGGAGCCTCCAATGAGCAGTTCTTC
>TRBV5-1|15|TRBJ2-3|few|.
CASSLAFGGPHTQYF
TGCGCCAGCAGCTTGGCTTTCGGGGGGCCACATACGCAGTATTTT
>TRBV10-3|14|TRBJ1-4|.|TRBD1
CATTQGATNEKLFF
TGTGCCACCACGCAGGGGGCAACTAATGAAAAACTGTTTTTT
>TRBV19|15|TRBJ2-7|.|TRBD1
CASSIMRGQGYEQYF
TGTGCCAGTAGTATTATGAGGGGACAGGGCTACGAGCAGTACTTC
>TRBV7-9|13|TRBJ1-2|.|.
CASSLSGDYGYTF
TGTGCCAGCAGCTTATCAGGGGACTATGGCTACACCTTC
>TRBV5-1|16|TRBJ2-7|.|TRBD2
CASSLERGLSSYEQYF
TGCGCCAGCAGCTTGGAGCGGGGTCTGAGCTCCTACGAGCAGTACTTC
>TRBV5-8|17|TRBJ2-2|.|.
CASSLFTVGGNTGELFF
TGTGCCAGCAGCTTGTTCACTGTCGGTGGTAATACCGGGGAGCTGTTTTTT
>TRBV2|14|TRBJ2-7|.|TRBD1
CASTQGGQPYEQYF
TGTGCCAGCACCCAAGGGGGACAGCCCTACGAGCAGTACTTC
>TRBV29-1|14|TRBJ2-1|.|.
CSVAPLGSRNEQFF
TGCAGCGTTGCCCCCCTAGGGAGCAGGAATGAGCAGTTCTTC
>TRBV28|15|TRBJ1-5|.|.
CASRKTAYSNQPQHF
TGTGCCAGCAGGAAAACAGCTTATAGCAATCAGCCCCAGCATTTT
>TRBV13|14|TRBJ1-2|.|.
CASRQQELNYGYTF
TGTGCCAGCAGGCAACAGGAGCTTAACTATGGCTACACCTTC
>TRBV28|15|TRBJ2-7|.|TRBD1
CASSITGTGGHEQYF
TGTGCCAGCAGCATCACCGGGACAGGGGGGCACGAGCAGTACTTC
>TRBV29-1|12|TRBJ1-2|.|.
CSARDTNYGYTF
TGCAGCGCCCGGGACACTAACTATGGCTACACCTTC
>TRBV7-9|13|TRBJ2-2|few|.
CASSSGMAGELFF
TGTGCCAGCAGCTCCGGGATGGCGGGGGAGCTGTTTTTT
>TRBV6-6|16|TRBJ2-4|.|.
CASSYSIRQDKNIQYF
TGTGCCAGCAGTTACTCCATAAGACAGGACAAAAACATTCAGTACTTC
>TRBV30|17|TRBJ1-1|.|.
CAWSRVMTSRFDTEAFF
TGTGCCTGGAGTCGGGTCATGACCTCTCGATTCGACACTGAAGCTTTCTTT
>TRBV18|15|TRBJ1-3|.|.
CASSPVQGSGNTIYF
TGTGCCAGCTCACCAGTCCAGGGTAGTGGAAACACCATATATTTT
>TRBV7-9|14|TRBJ1-6|.|.
CASTEGGAGSPLHF
TGTGCCAGCACCGAGGGGGGGGCAGGATCACCCCTCCACTTT
>TRBV5-8|14|TRBJ1-5|.|.
CASRGLTSNQPQHF
TGTGCCAGCAGGGGACTTACTAGCAATCAGCCCCAGCATTTT